The sequence of this T cell receptor beta chain was determined in a study of Ad26.COV2.S vaccination and SARS-CoV-2 variants. Turning to the study itself: Donor was one of the participants in the Ad26.COV2.S arm of the COV1001 trial.

Whole-study findings and limits: Total T cell responses may have been underestimated by the TCR breadth and depth analyses.

The germline CDR1 and CDR2 sequences are LNHDA and SQIVND (reference sequence). This CDR3 has 16 amino acids. Treatment meaning: approximately 18 received Ad26.COV2.S at low or high dose, single or two shots; about five received placebo; per-sample allocation not given. All samples were drawn on day 63, counting from the first vaccine or placebo injection. It was an adult aged 18-55 years in Boston who was the donor. Its platform was an Ad26 vector, and its expressed antigen was Wuhan-strain SARS-CoV-2 spike. Assay used: immunoSEQ multiplex PCR; TCRdb lists only in-frame clones, some missing. The repertoire includes about 420,000 clones, approximately 88% of them detected once, and about 3.6% sits in the top ten. This clone was seen just once. Its antigen is unidentified. One end of the junction fails to match germline, which may point to a read error.

This TCR derives from a person between 18 and 60 years old who received the Ad26.COV2.S COVID-19 vaccine or a placebo. The rearrangement links TRBV19 to TRBJ1-1; 7 positions match TRBD1. The input for sequencing was peripheral blood, taken in a trial of Ad26.COV2.S vaccine versus placebo. The CDR3 here is CASNVPGGLENAEAFF. The CDR3 DNA follows: TGTGCCAGTAACGTCCCAGGGGGTTTGGAGAACGCTGAAGCTTTCTTT.